These T cell receptor beta chains were read from a single sample in a study. TCRdb's copy holds only in-frame clones and misses some; the assay was immunoSEQ multiplex PCR. This sample has approximately 50,000 clones, with 80% to 95% found just once. The sample comprised PBMCs. Receptor source: a man in his forties or fifties with rheumatoid arthritis. CDR3s include the opening cysteine and the closing phenylalanine or tryptophan. D genes are given only for firm matches. Size tells how often a clone was seen (once, few, many) or the class of an expanded clone, and some rows leave it out.

size | J | V | D | CDR3 | DNA
. | TRBJ2-5 | TRBV29-1 | . | CSVHRFGGRQETQYF | TGCAGCGTTCACCGATTCGGAGGCCGACAAGAGACCCAGTACTTC
. | TRBJ1-2 | TRBV27 | TRBD1 | CASSLTGDGYTF | TGTGCCAGCAGTTTGACAGGGGATGGCTACACCTTC
. | TRBJ1-1 | TRBV5-8 | . | CASSLEGEATEAFF | TGTGCCAGCAGCTTGGAGGGGGAGGCCACTGAAGCTTTCTTT
. | TRBJ1-1 | TRBV29-1 | . | CSVRNGPTKDTEAFF | TGCAGCGTTCGTAACGGGCCTACTAAGGACACTGAAGCTTTCTTT
. | TRBJ2-1 | TRBV19 | . | CASSRTGSMDEQFF | TGTGCCAGTAGTAGGACCGGGAGTATGGATGAGCAGTTCTTC
. | TRBJ2-2 | TRBV12-5 | . | CASGLVKGHSMGGELFF | TGTGCTAGTGGTTTGGTAAAGGGACACTCGATGGGCGGGGAGCTGTTTTTT
. | TRBJ1-3 | TRBV5-5 | . | CASSGTGNTIYF | TGTGCCAGCAGCGGGACTGGAAACACCATATATTTT
. | TRBJ1-6 | TRBV4-3 | . | CASSQEGRTHSPLHF | TGCGCCAGCAGCCAAGAAGGACGGACGCATTCACCCCTCCACTTT
. | TRBJ2-1 | TRBV28 | . | CASSLFNEQFF | TGTGCCAGCAGTTTATTCAATGAGCAGTTCTTC
. | TRBJ2-3 | TRBV5-6 | TRBD2 | CASSFQRESGTDTQYF | TGTGCCAGCAGCTTTCAGCGGGAGTCGGGTACAGATACGCAGTATTTT
. | TRBJ2-1 | TRBV11-2 | TRBD2 | CASSSGLAGGSYNEQFF | TGTGCCAGCAGCTCGGGACTAGCGGGGGGCTCCTACAATGAGCAGTTCTTC
. | TRBJ2-2 | TRBV4-1 | . | CASSHLQGHTGELFF | TGCGCCAGCAGCCACCTACAGGGACACACCGGGGAGCTGTTTTTT
once | TRBJ1-5 | TRBV5-5 | TRBD1 | CASSPGGQGRQPQHF | TGTGCCAGCAGCCCTGGGGGACAGGGTAGACAGCCCCAGCATTTT
. | TRBJ1-3 | TRBV5-1 | TRBD1 | CASSPGTGLGSGNTIYF | TGCGCCAGCAGCCCCGGGACAGGGCTTGGCTCTGGAAACACCATATATTTT
. | TRBJ1-1 | TRBV7-3 | . | CASSPNGFAEAFF | TGTGCCAGCAGCCCCAACGGGTTTGCTGAAGCTTTCTTT
. | TRBJ1-2 | TRBV5-5 | TRBD1 | CASSLDRGQYGYTF | TGTGCCAGCAGCTTAGACAGGGGCCAATATGGCTACACCTTC
. | TRBJ1-1 | TRBV11-2 | . | CASSNPGRRTEAFF | TGTGCCAGCAGCAACCCGGGACGAAGGACTGAAGCTTTCTTT
. | TRBJ1-4 | TRBV11-3 | . | CASSFRGATTNEKLFF | TGTGCCAGCAGCTTTAGAGGGGCAACAACTAATGAAAAACTGTTTTTT
once | TRBJ2-1 | TRBV12-3/TRBV12-4 | . | CASGGYNEQFF | TGTGCCAGCGGCGGGTACAATGAGCAGTTCTTC
. | TRBJ2-3 | TRBV5-1 | . | CASSFGGYTDTQYF | TGCGCCAGCAGCTTCGGGGGTTATACAGATACGCAGTATTTT
few | TRBJ1-6 | TRBV18 | TRBD1 | CASSSKDRGLSYSPLHF | TGTGCCAGCTCATCAAAAGACAGGGGATTATCGTATTCACCCCTCCACTTT
. | TRBJ2-2 | TRBV18 | TRBD1 | CASSPSGTANTGELFF | TGTGCCAGCTCACCGTCCGGGACAGCAAACACCGGGGAGCTGTTTTTT
. | TRBJ2-7 | TRBV30 | . | CAWSQGGQGYF | TGTGCCTGGAGTCAGGGGGGACAAGGGTACTTC
. | TRBJ2-1 | TRBV27 | . | CASSSGTSYNEQFF | TGTGCCAGCAGTTCCGGGACAAGTTACAATGAGCAGTTCTTC
. | TRBJ2-7 | TRBV5-8 | . | CASSLEGRTDSYEQYF | TGTGCCAGCAGCTTGGAAGGACGGACAGACTCCTACGAGCAGTACTTC
. | TRBJ1-2 | TRBV6-5 | . | CASSYSYHGSGYTF | TGTGCCAGCAGTTACTCATATCACGGTTCTGGCTACACCTTC
once | TRBJ1-3 | TRBV13 | . | CASTQEGSGNTIYF | TGTGCCAGCACACAGGAGGGGTCTGGAAACACCATATATTTT
. | TRBJ1-2 | TRBV7-8 | TRBD1 | CASSLGQGIYYGYTF | TGTGCCAGCAGCTTAGGACAGGGGATTTACTATGGCTACACCTTC
. | TRBJ2-5 | TRBV5-1 | . | CASSPDSPHPQETQYF | TGCGCCAGCAGCCCGGACTCACCGCACCCACAAGAGACCCAGTACTTC
. | TRBJ2-7 | TRBV7-8 | TRBD2 | CASSTQGLAGDPYEQYF | TGTGCCAGCAGCACCCAGGGACTAGCGGGAGACCCCTACGAGCAGTACTTC
. | TRBJ1-1 | TRBV9 | TRBD1 | CASSATTLQGATEAFF | TGTGCCAGCAGCGCCACAACCCTACAGGGGGCTACTGAAGCTTTCTTT
. | TRBJ1-1 | TRBV18 | . | CASSPNRVSGAGNTEAFF | TGTGCCAGCTCACCAAACAGGGTATCGGGGGCCGGTAACACTGAAGCTTTCTTT
. | TRBJ1-2 | TRBV6-6 | . | CASSYSATGTYYGYTF | TGTGCCAGCAGTTACTCGGCCACCGGGACATACTATGGCTACACCTTC
. | TRBJ2-2 | TRBV4-3 | TRBD2 | CASSQGQIEIAGGPDTGELFF | TGCGCCAGCAGCCAAGGCCAGATCGAAATAGCGGGAGGGCCTGACACCGGGGAGCTGTTTTTT
once | TRBJ1-1 | TRBV10-1 | TRBD1 | CASSAVTGGYNTEAFF | TGCGCCAGCAGCGCTGTGACAGGGGGCTACAACACTGAAGCTTTCTTT
. | TRBJ2-3 | TRBV7-2 | TRBD2 | CASSLAGLATDTQYF | TGTGCCAGCAGCTTAGCGGGACTAGCTACAGATACGCAGTATTTT
. | TRBJ1-1 | TRBV27 | TRBD1 | CASSSRQGPMNTEAFF | TGTGCCAGCAGTTCCAGACAGGGACCGATGAACACTGAAGCTTTCTTT
once | TRBJ1-6 | TRBV7-2 | . | CASTGGPWGSPLHF | TGTGCCAGCACCGGGGGACCCTGGGGGTCACCCCTCCACTTT
. | TRBJ1-1 | TRBV7-9 | . | CASSRRGIGNTEAFF | TGTGCCAGCAGTCGGCGAGGTATTGGGAACACTGAAGCTTTCTTT
once | TRBJ1-5 | TRBV7-8 | . | CASSTRREQPQHF | TGTGCCAGCAGCACGCGGAGGGAGCAGCCCCAGCATTTT
. | TRBJ1-1 | TRBV6-5 | TRBD1 | CASRTGTGANTEAFF | TGTGCCAGCAGGACCGGGACAGGGGCTAACACTGAAGCTTTCTTT
. | TRBJ2-7 | TRBV6-6 | TRBD1 | CASSLGYGQDRYEQYF | TGTGCCAGCAGTTTAGGCTATGGACAGGACAGGTACGAGCAGTACTTC
. | TRBJ1-4 | TRBV6-5 | TRBD1 | CASSYSGQGRGKLFF | TGTGCCAGCAGTTACTCGGGACAGGGCAGAGGAAAACTGTTTTTT
. | TRBJ1-4 | TRBV9 | . | CASSPMGGPNEKLFF | TGTGCCAGCAGCCCAATGGGGGGGCCTAATGAAAAACTGTTTTTT
. | TRBJ1-1 | TRBV6-5 | . | CASRPNRPYTEAFF | TGTGCCAGCAGACCCAATAGGCCGTACACTGAAGCTTTCTTT
. | TRBJ1-4 | TRBV5-1 | . | CASSLERGTNEKLFF | TGCGCCAGCAGCTTGGAGCGGGGGACTAATGAAAAACTGTTTTTT
. | TRBJ1-2 | TRBV18 | . | CASSPLEGTFESTNYGYTF | TGTGCCAGCTCACCCTTAGAAGGGACCTTCGAATCAACTAACTATGGCTACACCTTC
. | TRBJ2-2 | TRBV19 | . | CASSWQGNTGELFF | TGTGCCAGTAGTTGGCAGGGGAACACCGGGGAGCTGTTTTTT
. | TRBJ1-2 | TRBV20-1 | . | CSASTVNSNYGYTF | TGCAGTGCTAGTACCGTAAACAGCAACTATGGCTACACCTTC
few | TRBJ1-2 | TRBV27 | . | CASRVPGPSGGYTF | TGTGCCAGCAGGGTACCGGGACCCAGCGGCGGCTACACCTTC
. | TRBJ2-2 | TRBV9 | . | CASKGPLGTGELFF | TGTGCCAGCAAAGGACCTCTGGGCACCGGGGAGCTGTTTTTT
. | TRBJ2-7 | TRBV10-3 | TRBD1 | CAISEGQGYEQYF | TGTGCCATCAGCGAGGGACAGGGCTACGAGCAGTACTTC
. | TRBJ2-5 | TRBV7-2 | TRBD2 | CASSFPEKAGEETQYF | TGTGCCAGCAGCTTTCCGGAAAAAGCGGGAGAAGAGACCCAGTACTTC
. | TRBJ2-3 | TRBV5-4 | . | CASSPSTDTQYF | TGTGCCAGCAGCCCGAGCACAGATACGCAGTATTTT